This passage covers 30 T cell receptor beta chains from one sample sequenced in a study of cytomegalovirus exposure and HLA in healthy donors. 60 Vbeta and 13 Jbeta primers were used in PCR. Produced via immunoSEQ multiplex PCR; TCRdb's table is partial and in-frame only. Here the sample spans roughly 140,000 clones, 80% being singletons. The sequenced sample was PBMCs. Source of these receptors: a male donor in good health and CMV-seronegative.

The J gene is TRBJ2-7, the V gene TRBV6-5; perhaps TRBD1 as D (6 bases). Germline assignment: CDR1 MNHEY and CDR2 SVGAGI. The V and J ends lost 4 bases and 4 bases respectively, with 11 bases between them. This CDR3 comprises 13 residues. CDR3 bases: TGTGCCAGCAGTTCCGGGACAACTTACGAGCAGTACTTC. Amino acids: CASSSGTTYEQYF.

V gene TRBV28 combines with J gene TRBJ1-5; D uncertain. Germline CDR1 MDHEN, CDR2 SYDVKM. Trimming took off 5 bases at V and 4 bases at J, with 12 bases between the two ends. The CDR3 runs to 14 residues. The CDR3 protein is CASSANQLNQPQHF. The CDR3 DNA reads TGTGCCAGCAGTGCAAACCAACTAAATCAGCCCCAGCATTTT.

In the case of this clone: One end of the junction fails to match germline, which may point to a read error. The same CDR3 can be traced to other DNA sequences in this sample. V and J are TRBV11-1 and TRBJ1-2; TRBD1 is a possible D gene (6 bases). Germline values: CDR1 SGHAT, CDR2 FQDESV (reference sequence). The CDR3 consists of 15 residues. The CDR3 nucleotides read TGCGCCAGCAGTTCCAAACAGGGTGTCGGAAATGGCTACACCTTC. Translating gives CASSSKQGVGNGYTF. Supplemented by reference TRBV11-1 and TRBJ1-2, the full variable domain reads EAEVAQSPRYKITEKSQAVAFWCDPISGHATLYWYRQILGQGPELLVQFQDESVVDDSQLPKDRFSAERLKGVDSTLKIQPAELGDSAMYLCASSSKQGVGNGYTFGSGTRLTVV.

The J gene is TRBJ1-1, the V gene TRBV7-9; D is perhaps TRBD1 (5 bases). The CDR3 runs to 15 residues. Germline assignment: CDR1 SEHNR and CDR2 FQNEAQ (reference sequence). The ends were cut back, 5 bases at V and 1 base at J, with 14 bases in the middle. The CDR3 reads CASSTGRGWNTEAFF. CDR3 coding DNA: TGTGCCAGCAGCACGGGACGGGGGTGGAACACTGAAGCTTTCTTT.

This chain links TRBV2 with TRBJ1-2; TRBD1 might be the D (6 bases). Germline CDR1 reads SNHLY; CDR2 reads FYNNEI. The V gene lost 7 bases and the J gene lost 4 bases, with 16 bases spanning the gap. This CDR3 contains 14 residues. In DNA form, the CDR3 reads TGTGCCAGCATAACAGGGTTGGGAATCTATGGCTACACCTTC. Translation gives CASITGLGIYGYTF.

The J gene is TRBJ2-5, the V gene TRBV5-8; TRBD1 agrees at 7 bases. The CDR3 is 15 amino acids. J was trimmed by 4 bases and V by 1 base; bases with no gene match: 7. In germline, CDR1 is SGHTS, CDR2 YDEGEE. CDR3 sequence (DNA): TGTGCCAGCAGCTTGATTCAAGGGGGCGTAGAGACCCAGTACTTC. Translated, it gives CASSLIQGGVETQYF.

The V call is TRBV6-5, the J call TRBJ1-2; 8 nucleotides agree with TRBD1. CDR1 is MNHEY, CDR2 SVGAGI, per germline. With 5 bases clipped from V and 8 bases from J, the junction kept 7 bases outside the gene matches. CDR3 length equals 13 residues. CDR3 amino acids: CASSLTGASGYTF. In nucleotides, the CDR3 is TGTGCCAGCAGTCTGACAGGGGCGAGCGGCTACACCTTC.

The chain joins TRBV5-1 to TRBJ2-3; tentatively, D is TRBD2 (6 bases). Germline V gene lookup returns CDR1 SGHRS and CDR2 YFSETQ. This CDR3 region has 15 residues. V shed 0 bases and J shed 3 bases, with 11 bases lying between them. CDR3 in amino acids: CASSLGAGGTDTQYF. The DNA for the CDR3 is TGCGCCAGCAGCTTGGGAGCCGGGGGTACAGATACGCAGTATTTT.

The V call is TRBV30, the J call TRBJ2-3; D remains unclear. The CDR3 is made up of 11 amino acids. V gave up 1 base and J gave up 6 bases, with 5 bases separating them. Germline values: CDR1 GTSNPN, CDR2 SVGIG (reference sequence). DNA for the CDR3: TGTGCCTGGAGTGCACGGGATACGCAGTATTTT. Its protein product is CAWSARDTQYF.

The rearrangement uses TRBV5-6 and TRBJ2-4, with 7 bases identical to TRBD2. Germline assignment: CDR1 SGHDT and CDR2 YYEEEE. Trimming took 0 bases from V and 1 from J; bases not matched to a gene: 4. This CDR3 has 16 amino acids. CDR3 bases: TGTGCCAGCAGCTTGGGTGCGGGGGAGGCCAAAAACATTCAGTACTTC. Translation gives CASSLGAGEAKNIQYF.

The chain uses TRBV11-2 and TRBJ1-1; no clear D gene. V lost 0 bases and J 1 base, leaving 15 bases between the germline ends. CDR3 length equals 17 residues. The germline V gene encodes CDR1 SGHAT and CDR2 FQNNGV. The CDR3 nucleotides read TGTGCCAGCAGCTTAGACCTCATCGACACCCCGAACACTGAAGCTTTCTTT. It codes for CASSLDLIDTPNTEAFF.

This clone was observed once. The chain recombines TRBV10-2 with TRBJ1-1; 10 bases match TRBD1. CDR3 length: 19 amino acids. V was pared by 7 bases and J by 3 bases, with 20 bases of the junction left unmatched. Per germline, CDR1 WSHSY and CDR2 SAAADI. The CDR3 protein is CASMTGGRGGLLSYTEAFF. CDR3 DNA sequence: TGCGCCAGCATGACAGGGGGCCGGGGGGGACTCCTTTCATACACTGAAGCTTTCTTT.

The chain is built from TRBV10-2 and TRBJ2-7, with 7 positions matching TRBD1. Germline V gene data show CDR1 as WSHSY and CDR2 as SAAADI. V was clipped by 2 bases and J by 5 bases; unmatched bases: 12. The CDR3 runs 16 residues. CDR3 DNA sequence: TGCGCCAGCAGTGAGAGAGGGGACAGCGCCCGAGACGAGCAGTACTTC. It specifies CASSERGDSARDEQYF.

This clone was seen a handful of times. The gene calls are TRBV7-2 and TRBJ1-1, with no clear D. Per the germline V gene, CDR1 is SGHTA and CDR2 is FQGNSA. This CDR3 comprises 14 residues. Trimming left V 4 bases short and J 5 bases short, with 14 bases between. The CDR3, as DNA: TGTGCCAGCAGCTCCAAAGCTTTAGAGACTGAAGCTTTCTTT. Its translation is CASSSKALETEAFF.

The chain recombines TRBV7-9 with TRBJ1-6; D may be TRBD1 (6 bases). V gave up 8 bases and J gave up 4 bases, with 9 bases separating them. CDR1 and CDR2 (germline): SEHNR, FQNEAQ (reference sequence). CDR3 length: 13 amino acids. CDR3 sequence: CASGDMYNSPLHF. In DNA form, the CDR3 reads TGTGCCAGCGGGGACATGTATAATTCACCCCTCCACTTT. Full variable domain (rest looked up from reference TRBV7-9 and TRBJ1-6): DTGVSQNPRHKITKRGQNVTFRCDPISEHNRLYWYRQTLGQGPEFLTYFQNEAQLEKSRLLSDRFSAERPKGSFSTLEIQRTEQGDSAMYLCASGDMYNSPLHFGNGTRLTVT.

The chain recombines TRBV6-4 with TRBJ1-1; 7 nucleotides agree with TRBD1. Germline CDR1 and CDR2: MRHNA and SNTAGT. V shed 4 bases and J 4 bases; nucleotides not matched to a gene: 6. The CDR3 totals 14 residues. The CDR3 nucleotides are TGTGCCAGCAGTGTCGACAGGGCAAGCACTGAAGCTTTCTTT. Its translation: CASSVDRASTEAFF.

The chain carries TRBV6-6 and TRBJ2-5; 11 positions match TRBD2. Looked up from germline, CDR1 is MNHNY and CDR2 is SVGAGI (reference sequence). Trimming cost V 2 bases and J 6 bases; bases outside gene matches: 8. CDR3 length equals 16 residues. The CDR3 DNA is TGTGCCAGCAGTTACGGAGGTAGCGGGGGGGCAAAGACCCAGTACTTC. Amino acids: CASSYGGSGGAKTQYF.

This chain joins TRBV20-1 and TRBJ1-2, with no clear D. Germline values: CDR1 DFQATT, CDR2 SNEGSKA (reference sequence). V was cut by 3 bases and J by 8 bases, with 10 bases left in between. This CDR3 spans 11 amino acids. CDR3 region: CSARNSQGYTF. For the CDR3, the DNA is TGCAGTGCTAGGAACAGCCAAGGCTACACCTTC.

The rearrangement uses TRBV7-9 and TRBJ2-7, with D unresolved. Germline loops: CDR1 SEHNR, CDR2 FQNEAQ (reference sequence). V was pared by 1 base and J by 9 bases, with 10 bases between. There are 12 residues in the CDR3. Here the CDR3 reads CASSLGVRMQYF. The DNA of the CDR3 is TGTGCCAGCAGCTTAGGGGTCAGGATGCAGTACTTC.

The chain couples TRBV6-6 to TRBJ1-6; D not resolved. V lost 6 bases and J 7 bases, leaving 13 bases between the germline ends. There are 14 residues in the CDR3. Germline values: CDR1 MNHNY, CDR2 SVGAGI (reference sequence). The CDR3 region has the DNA TGTGCCAGCAGCTACATGGGCCAGAATTCACCCCTCCACTTT. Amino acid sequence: CASSYMGQNSPLHF.

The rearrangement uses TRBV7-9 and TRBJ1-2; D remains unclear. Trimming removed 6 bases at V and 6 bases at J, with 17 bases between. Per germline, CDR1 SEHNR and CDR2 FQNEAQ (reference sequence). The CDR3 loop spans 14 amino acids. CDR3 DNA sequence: TGTGCCAGCAGACTCCTCGGGGTGGAGGATGGCTACACCTTC. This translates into CASRLLGVEDGYTF.

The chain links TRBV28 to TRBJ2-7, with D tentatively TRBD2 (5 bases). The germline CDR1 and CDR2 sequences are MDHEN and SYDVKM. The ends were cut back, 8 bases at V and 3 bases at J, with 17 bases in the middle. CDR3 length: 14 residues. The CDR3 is CASSGWGEIYEQYF. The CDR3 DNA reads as TGTGCCAGCTCGGGTTGGGGAGAAATCTACGAGCAGTACTTC.

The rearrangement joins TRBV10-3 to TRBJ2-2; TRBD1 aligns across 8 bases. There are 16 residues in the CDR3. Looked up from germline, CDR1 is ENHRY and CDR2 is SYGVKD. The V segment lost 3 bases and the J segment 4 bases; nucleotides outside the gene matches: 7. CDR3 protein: CAISDNGQGSTGELFF. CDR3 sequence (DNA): TGTGCCATCAGTGATAATGGACAGGGAAGCACCGGGGAGCTGTTTTTT.

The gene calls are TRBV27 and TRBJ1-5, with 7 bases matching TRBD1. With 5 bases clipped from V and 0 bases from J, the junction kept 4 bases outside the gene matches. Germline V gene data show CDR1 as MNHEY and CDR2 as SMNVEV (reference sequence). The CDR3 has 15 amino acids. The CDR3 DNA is TGTGCCAGCAGTACTGGACAGGATAGCAATCAGCCCCAGCATTTT. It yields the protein CASSTGQDSNQPQHF.

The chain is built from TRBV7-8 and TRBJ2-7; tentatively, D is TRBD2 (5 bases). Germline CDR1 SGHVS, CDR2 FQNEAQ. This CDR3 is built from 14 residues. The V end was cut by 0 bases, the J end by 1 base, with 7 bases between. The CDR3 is CASSLAGGSYEQYF. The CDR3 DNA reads TGTGCCAGCAGCTTAGCCGGCGGGTCCTACGAGCAGTACTTC.

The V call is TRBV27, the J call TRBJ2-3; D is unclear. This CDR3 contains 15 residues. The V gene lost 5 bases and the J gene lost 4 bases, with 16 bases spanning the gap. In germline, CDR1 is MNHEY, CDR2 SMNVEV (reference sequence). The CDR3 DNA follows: TGTGCCAGCAGTGACACCGCCGGCGCGCCAGATACGCAGTATTTT. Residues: CASSDTAGAPDTQYF.

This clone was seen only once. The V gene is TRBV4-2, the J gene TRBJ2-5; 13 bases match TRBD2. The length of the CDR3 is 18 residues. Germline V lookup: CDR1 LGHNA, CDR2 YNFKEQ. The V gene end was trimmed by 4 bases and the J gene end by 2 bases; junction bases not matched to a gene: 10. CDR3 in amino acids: CASSRTSGGGGVQETQYF. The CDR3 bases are TGTGCCAGCAGCCGGACTAGCGGGGGAGGTGGGGTACAAGAGACCCAGTACTTC.

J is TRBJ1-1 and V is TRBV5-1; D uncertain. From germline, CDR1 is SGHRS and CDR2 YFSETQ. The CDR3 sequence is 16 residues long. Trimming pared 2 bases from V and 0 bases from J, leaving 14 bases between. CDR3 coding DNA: TGCGCCAGCAGCTTTGGAGCGCTTCCAATGAACACTGAAGCTTTCTTT. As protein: CASSFGALPMNTEAFF.

The CDR3 bases are TGCGCCAGCAGCCCACTAGCGGGGGCAGCCTACGAGCAGTACTTC. Protein: CASSPLAGAAYEQYF. The chain combines TRBV5-1 with TRBJ2-7; the match to TRBD2 covers 11 bases. The CDR3 totals 15 residues. V was pared by 4 bases and J by 2 bases, with 5 bases of the junction left unmatched. In germline, CDR1 is SGHRS, CDR2 YFSETQ.

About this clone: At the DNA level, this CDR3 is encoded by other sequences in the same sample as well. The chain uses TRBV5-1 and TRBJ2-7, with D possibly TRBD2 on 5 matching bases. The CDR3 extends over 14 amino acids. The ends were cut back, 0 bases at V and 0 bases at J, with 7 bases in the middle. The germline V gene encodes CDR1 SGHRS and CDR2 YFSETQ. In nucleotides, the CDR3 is TGCGCCAGCAGCTTGGGGGGAGACTCCTACGAGCAGTACTTC. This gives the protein CASSLGGDSYEQYF.